This T cell receptor (beta chain) was identified during a study of blood T cell repertoires in COVID-19. Study-wide context: Sites across the United States, Italy and Spain contributed samples from acute and convalescent COVID-19.

Method: immunoSEQ multiplex PCR; TCRdb's copy keeps in-frame clones and lacks some. The sample records around 60,000 clones, around four fifths being singletons. The sequenced sample was peripheral blood. This sequence originates from a man in his 70s with acute or convalescent COVID-19.

CDR3 in DNA: TGCGCCAGCAGCTTGGAGGGACTAGGGAGGAACACCGGGGAGCTGTTTTTT. This encodes CASSLEGLGRNTGELFF. This chain joins TRBV5-1 and TRBJ2-2, with 8 positions matching TRBD2. Per the germline V gene, CDR1 is SGHRS and CDR2 is YFSETQ. The CDR3 sequence is 17 residues long. The ends lost 0 bases at V and 1 base at J; junction bases unmatched: 5.